Listed here are 23 T cell receptor beta chains from one sample, sequenced in a study of OX40 agonist ivuxolimab in advanced cancers. The protocol was immunoSEQ multiplex PCR, while the TCRdb copy is restricted to in-frame clones and leaves out a portion. The sample holds about 28,000 clones, approximately 88% seen once. The sample in question was CD4+ or CD8+ T cells sorted from blood, obtained in a trial of the OX40 agonist ivuxolimab. The receptors were sampled from an adult with an advanced solid tumor such as melanoma, head and neck, liver or kidney cancer.

The chain recombines TRBV7-9 with TRBJ2-5, with D uncertain. The CDR3 has 14 amino acids. Germline V CDR1 and CDR2: SEHNR, FQNEAQ (reference sequence). Deletions cut 3 bases from V and 2 bases from J, with 10 bases between. CDR3 loop: CASSFEQTQETQYF. The CDR3 DNA follows: TGTGCCAGCAGCTTCGAACAGACTCAAGAGACCCAGTACTTC.

The chain employs TRBV7-9 and TRBJ2-7; D may be TRBD2 (6 bases). Looked up from germline, CDR1 is SEHNR and CDR2 is FQNEAQ (reference sequence). The CDR3 contains 13 residues. Trimming took off 5 bases at V and 7 bases at J, with 15 bases between the two ends. As DNA, the CDR3 is TGTGCCAGCAGCACCGGGACCCGGGGGGAGCAGTACTTC. Amino acid sequence: CASSTGTRGEQYF.

This clone was detected only once. The rearrangement links TRBV28 to TRBJ2-5; tentatively, D is TRBD1 or TRBD2 (5 bases each). This CDR3 spans 14 amino acids. CDR1 MDHEN and CDR2 SYDVKM come from the germline V gene. Trimming cost V 6 bases and J 8 bases, with 19 bases left between them. The CDR3 bases are TGTGCCAGCAGCTCTACGGGACCGAGGGGTACCCAGTACTTC. The encoded protein is CASSSTGPRGTQYF.

V is TRBV6-5 and J is TRBJ2-2; D may correspond to TRBD1 or TRBD2 (5 bases each). The length of the CDR3 is 11 residues. V shed 9 bases and J shed 6 bases, with 8 bases lying between them. Germline V lookup: CDR1 MNHEY, CDR2 SVGAGI. The CDR3 DNA reads as TGTGCCAGTGGGGACGCCGGGGAGCTGTTTTTT. Amino acid sequence: CASGDAGELFF.

V and J are TRBV27 and TRBJ1-1, with D possibly TRBD1 on 6 matching bases. The CDR3 contains 15 residues. V shed 7 bases and J shed 4 bases, with 19 bases lying between them. From germline, CDR1 is MNHEY and CDR2 SMNVEV (reference sequence). This CDR3 reads CASTLSGRGITEAFF. The DNA for the CDR3 is TGTGCCAGCACCTTATCAGGGAGGGGGATCACTGAAGCTTTCTTT.

The chain has TRBV9 and TRBJ2-3; D is unresolved. CDR1 is SGDLS, CDR2 YYNGEE, per germline. V lost 3 bases and J lost 0, with 8 bases in between. The CDR3 sequence is 14 residues long. DNA of the CDR3: TGTGCCAGCAGCGCTGGATTTAGCACAGATACGCAGTATTTT. Encoded protein: CASSAGFSTDTQYF.

This chain uses TRBV9 with TRBJ2-3, with D possibly matching TRBD1 (5 bases). The CDR3 has 16 residues. Looked up from germline, CDR1 is SGDLS and CDR2 is YYNGEE. V was shortened by 2 bases and J by 0 bases, with 13 bases between the two germline ends. The CDR3 sequence is CASSVTLRTSTDTQYF. CDR3 DNA: TGTGCCAGCAGCGTTACCCTCAGGACAAGCACAGATACGCAGTATTTT.

The V call is TRBV6-4, the J call TRBJ2-3; 10 positions agree with TRBD2. This CDR3 spans 15 amino acids. Per germline, CDR1 MRHNA and CDR2 SNTAGT. V dropped 2 bases and J dropped 6; count of bases not matched to a gene: 5. The CDR3 loop reads CASSDAAGGSDTQYF. The CDR3 DNA is TGTGCCAGCAGTGACGCAGCGGGAGGGTCGGATACGCAGTATTTT.

V and J are TRBV4-1 and TRBJ1-6; D remains ambiguous. Germline CDR1 MGHRA, CDR2 YSYEKL. V was pared by 2 bases and J by 5 bases, with 4 bases between. This CDR3 has 13 residues. The CDR3 region is CASSQMNNSPLHF. DNA for the CDR3: TGCGCCAGCAGCCAAATGAATAATTCACCCCTCCACTTT.

The chain links TRBV19 to TRBJ2-2; the D is unclear. Germline V gene lookup returns CDR1 LNHDA and CDR2 SQIVND (reference sequence). The ends were cut back, 0 bases at V and 3 bases at J, with 14 bases in the middle. This CDR3 contains 17 residues. In nucleotides, the CDR3 is TGTGCCAGTAGTATAGATTCCTCGAAGGTCTACACCGGGGAGCTGTTTTTT. This encodes CASSIDSSKVYTGELFF.

This sequence joins TRBV5-5 and TRBJ2-6, with 8 positions matching TRBD1. The V segment lost 0 bases and the J segment 3 bases; nucleotides outside the gene matches: 8. The CDR3 sequence is 18 residues long. The germline V gene encodes CDR1 SGHKS and CDR2 YYEKEE (reference sequence). The CDR3 DNA follows: TGTGCCAGCAGCTTGGGCCAGGGGGCTTCTATTGGGGCCAACGTCCTGACTTTC. Its protein is CASSLGQGASIGANVLTF.

The chain joins TRBV27 to TRBJ1-2, with a possible D match to TRBD1 (5 bases). The V gene's germline CDR1 is MNHEY and CDR2 SMNVEV (reference sequence). Trimming removed 2 bases from V and 7 bases from J, with 8 bases in between. The CDR3 spans 12 residues. CDR3 sequence: CASSLGGGGYTF. The CDR3 DNA reads as TGTGCCAGCAGTTTAGGGGGGGGTGGCTACACCTTC.

This chain uses TRBV27 with TRBJ1-1; D uncertain. Germline CDR1 and CDR2: MNHEY and SMNVEV (reference sequence). The CDR3 contains 13 residues. Trimming stripped 4 bases from V and 1 base from J, with 7 bases between. The CDR3 region is CASSWTSNTEAFF. The CDR3, as DNA: TGTGCCAGCAGTTGGACGTCGAACACTGAAGCTTTCTTT.

As concerns this clone: This same CDR3 is encoded by further DNA sequences in the sample. The chain carries TRBV7-6 and TRBJ1-1, with TRBD1 as a possible D gene (5 bases). The CDR3 has 16 amino acids. CDR1 and CDR2 (germline): SGHVS, FNYEAQ. V was trimmed by 5 bases and J by 5 bases, leaving 21 bases between them. The CDR3 DNA follows: TGTGCCAGCAGCCCGGGACGCATGGGAAGAGAAACTGAAGCTTTCTTT. Translating gives CASSPGRMGRETEAFF.

The chain joins TRBV6-6 to TRBJ2-1, with 11 bases identical to TRBD2. The CDR3 runs to 13 residues. Germline V gives CDR1 MNHNY, CDR2 SVGAGI (reference sequence). Trimming at V came to 6 bases and at J to 7 bases, leaving 2 bases not matched to a gene. CDR3 residues: CASRLAGDNEQFF. The CDR3 DNA reads TGTGCCAGCAGACTAGCGGGGGATAATGAGCAGTTCTTC.

The J gene is TRBJ2-5, the V gene TRBV5-6, with TRBD2 matching 8 bases. Germline V gives CDR1 SGHDT, CDR2 YYEEEE. The junction had 15 bases not matched to a gene; V was cut back by 3 bases and J by 5 bases. This CDR3 has 17 residues. In DNA form, the CDR3 reads TGTGCCAGCAGCTCCCCGGGGGTAGCGGGACTGTTGGAGACCCAGTACTTC. Its protein product is CASSSPGVAGLLETQYF. The full variable domain, completed using reference TRBV5-6 and TRBJ2-5, is DAGVTQSPTHLIKTRGQQVTLRCSPKSGHDTVSWYQQALGQGPQFIFQYYEEEERQRGNFPDRFSGHQFPNYSSELNVNALLLGDSALYLCASSSPGVAGLLETQYFGPGTRLLVL.

The V and J genes are TRBV11-1 and TRBJ2-7; 7 bases align to TRBD1. After removal of 2 bases from V and 2 bases from J, the junction contained 6 bases not matched to a gene. CDR3 length: 15 residues. Looked up from germline, CDR1 is SGHAT and CDR2 is FQDESV (reference sequence). CDR3 bases: TGTGCCAGCAGCTTATATTCCGGGACAGCCTACGAGCAGTACTTC. Amino acid sequence: CASSLYSGTAYEQYF.

This clone was counted only a few times. The chain joins TRBV11-3 to TRBJ2-1; possible D gene TRBD1, 5 bases. V lost 3 bases and J 0 bases, leaving 9 bases between the germline ends. This CDR3 contains 15 residues. CDR1 is SGHNT and CDR2 is YENEEA in the germline V gene. CDR3 loop: CASSFQGSSYNEQFF. In nucleotides, the CDR3 is TGTGCCAGCAGCTTCCAGGGAAGCTCCTACAATGAGCAGTTCTTC.

This chain's CDR3 is CASSVENTGELFF. CDR3 in DNA: TGTGCCAGCAGCGTAGAGAACACCGGGGAGCTGTTTTTT. The J gene is TRBJ2-2, the V gene TRBV9; D remains unclear. Germline lookup yields CDR1 SGDLS and CDR2 YYNGEE. V lost 0 bases to trimming and J lost 1 base, with 1 base between them. This CDR3 comprises 13 residues.

V usage is TRBV11-2 and J usage is TRBJ2-2, with 7 bases that match TRBD2. V shed 6 bases and J 3 bases; nucleotides not matched to a gene: 10. Germline CDR1 SGHAT, CDR2 FQNNGV. The CDR3 totals 16 residues. This chain's CDR3 is CASRSTAGADTGELFF. DNA of the CDR3: TGTGCCAGCAGATCGACCGCGGGAGCAGACACCGGGGAGCTGTTTTTT.

This clone was counted once. The chain combines TRBV19 with TRBJ1-5; D gene unclear. Trimming pared 5 bases from V and 3 bases from J, leaving 17 bases between. Per germline, CDR1 LNHDA and CDR2 SQIVND (reference sequence). This CDR3 has 16 residues. CDR3 nucleotides: TGTGCCAGTAGTCCCTCGGGGAGGGCGAACAATCAGCCCCAGCATTTT. It yields the protein CASSPSGRANNQPQHF.

This chain connects TRBV30 to TRBJ2-5, with D maybe TRBD2 (5 bases). The CDR3 length is 14 residues. The V and J ends lost 4 bases and 4 bases respectively, with 16 bases between them. Germline V CDR1 and CDR2: GTSNPN, SVGIG (reference sequence). CDR3 in DNA: TGTGCCTGGACCCACGCCGGGCTAGCAGAGACCCAGTACTTC. It specifies CAWTHAGLAETQYF.

V usage is TRBV4-3 and J usage is TRBJ2-7; D unresolved. The germline gives CDR1 LGHNA, CDR2 YSLEER. V lost 0 bases and J 0 bases, leaving 12 bases between the germline ends. This CDR3 has 16 residues. The CDR3 region has the DNA TGCGCCAGCAGCCAAGATCCGGCGGCTAGCTCCTACGAGCAGTACTTC. Protein sequence: CASSQDPAASSYEQYF.